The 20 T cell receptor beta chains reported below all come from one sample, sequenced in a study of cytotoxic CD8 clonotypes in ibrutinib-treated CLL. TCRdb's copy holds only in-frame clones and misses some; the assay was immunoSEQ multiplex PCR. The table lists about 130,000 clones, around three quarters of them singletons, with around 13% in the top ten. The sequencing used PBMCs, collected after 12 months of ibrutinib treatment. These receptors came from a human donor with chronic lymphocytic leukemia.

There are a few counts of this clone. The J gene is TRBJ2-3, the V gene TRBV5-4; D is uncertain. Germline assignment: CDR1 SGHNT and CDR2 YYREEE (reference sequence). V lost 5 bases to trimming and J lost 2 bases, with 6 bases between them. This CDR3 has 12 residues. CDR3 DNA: TGTGCCAGCAGTCAATCCACAGATACGCAGTATTTT. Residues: CASSQSTDTQYF.

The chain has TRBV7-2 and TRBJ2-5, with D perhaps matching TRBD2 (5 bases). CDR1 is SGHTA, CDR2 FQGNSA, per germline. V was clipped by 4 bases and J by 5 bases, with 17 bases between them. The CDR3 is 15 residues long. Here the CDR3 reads CASSSPGSLAETQYF. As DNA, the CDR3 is TGTGCCAGCAGCTCGCCGGGATCACTCGCGGAGACCCAGTACTTC.

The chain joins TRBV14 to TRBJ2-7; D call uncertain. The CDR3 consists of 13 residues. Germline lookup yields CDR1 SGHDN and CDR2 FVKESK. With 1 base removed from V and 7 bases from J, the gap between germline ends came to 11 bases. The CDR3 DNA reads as TGTGCCAGCAGCCAAGTTTGGGCATTGGAGCAGTACTTC. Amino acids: CASSQVWALEQYF.

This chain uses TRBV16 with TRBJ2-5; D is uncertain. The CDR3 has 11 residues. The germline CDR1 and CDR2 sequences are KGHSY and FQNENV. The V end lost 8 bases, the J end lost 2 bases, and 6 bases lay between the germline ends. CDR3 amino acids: CASGLQETQYF. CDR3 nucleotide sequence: TGTGCCAGCGGGCTGCAAGAGACCCAGTACTTC.

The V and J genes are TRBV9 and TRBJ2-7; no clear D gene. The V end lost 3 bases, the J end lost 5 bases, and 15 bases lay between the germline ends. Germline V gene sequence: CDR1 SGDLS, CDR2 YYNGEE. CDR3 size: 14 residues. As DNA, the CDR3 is TGTGCCAGCAGCGGGGCCCCATCCTCGGACGAGCAGTACTTC. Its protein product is CASSGAPSSDEQYF. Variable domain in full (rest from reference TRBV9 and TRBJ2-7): DSGVTQTPKHLITATGQRVTLRCSPRSGDLSVYWYQQSLDQGLQFLIQYYNGEERAKGNILERFSAQQFPDLHSELNLSSLELGDSALYFCASSGAPSSDEQYFGPGTRLTVT.

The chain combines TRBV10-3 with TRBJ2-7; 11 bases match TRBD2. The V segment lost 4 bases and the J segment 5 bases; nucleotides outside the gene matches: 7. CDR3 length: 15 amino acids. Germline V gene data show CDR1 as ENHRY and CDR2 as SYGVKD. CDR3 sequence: CAISAQLAGADEQYF. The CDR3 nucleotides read TGTGCCATCAGTGCCCAACTAGCGGGAGCTGACGAGCAGTACTTC.

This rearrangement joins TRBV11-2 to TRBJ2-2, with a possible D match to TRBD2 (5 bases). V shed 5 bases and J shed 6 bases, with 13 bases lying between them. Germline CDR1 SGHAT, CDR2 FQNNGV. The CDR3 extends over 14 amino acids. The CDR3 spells CASSRTLASGELFF. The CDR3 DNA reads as TGTGCCAGCAGCAGAACGCTAGCCTCCGGGGAGCTGTTTTTT.

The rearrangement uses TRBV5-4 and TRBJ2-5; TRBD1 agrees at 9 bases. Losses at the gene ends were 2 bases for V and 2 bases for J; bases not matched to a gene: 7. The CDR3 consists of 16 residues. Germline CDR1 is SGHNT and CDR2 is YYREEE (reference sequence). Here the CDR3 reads CASSFPDRGGQETQYF. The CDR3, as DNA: TGTGCCAGCAGCTTCCCGGACAGGGGAGGACAAGAGACCCAGTACTTC.

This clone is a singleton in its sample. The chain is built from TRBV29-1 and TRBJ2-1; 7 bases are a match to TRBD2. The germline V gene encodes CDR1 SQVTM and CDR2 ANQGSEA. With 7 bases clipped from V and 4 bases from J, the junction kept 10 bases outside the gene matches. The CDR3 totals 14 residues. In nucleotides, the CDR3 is TGCAGCGCCGAAGTGCTAGCGGATTACAATGAGCAGTTCTTC. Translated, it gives CSAEVLADYNEQFF.

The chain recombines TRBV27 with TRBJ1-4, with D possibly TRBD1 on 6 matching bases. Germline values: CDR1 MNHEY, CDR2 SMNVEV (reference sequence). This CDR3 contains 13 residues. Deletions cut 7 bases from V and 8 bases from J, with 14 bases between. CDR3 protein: CASTGGASEKLFF. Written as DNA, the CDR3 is TGTGCCAGCACGGGGGGCGCCTCCGAAAAACTGTTTTTT.

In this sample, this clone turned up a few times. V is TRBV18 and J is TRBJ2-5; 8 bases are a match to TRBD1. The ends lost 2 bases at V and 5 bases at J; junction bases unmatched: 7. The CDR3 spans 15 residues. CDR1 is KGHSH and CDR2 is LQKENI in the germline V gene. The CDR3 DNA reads TGTGCCAGCTCACCAGAGGGACAGGTGATCGAGACCCAGTACTTC. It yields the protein CASSPEGQVIETQYF.

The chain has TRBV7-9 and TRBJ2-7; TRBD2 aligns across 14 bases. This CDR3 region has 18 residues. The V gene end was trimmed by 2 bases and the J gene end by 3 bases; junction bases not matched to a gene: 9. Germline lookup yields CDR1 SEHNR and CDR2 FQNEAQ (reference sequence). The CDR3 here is CASSLPGLAGVGFYEQYF. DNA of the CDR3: TGTGCCAGCAGCTTACCGGGACTAGCGGGAGTAGGGTTCTACGAGCAGTACTTC.

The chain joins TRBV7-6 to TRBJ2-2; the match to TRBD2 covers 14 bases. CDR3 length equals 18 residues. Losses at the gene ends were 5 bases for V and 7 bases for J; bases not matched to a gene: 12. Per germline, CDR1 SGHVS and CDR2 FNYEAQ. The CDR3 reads CASSRGLAGESVIGELFF. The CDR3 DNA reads TGTGCCAGCAGCCGGGGACTAGCGGGAGAGTCTGTGATCGGGGAGCTGTTTTTT.

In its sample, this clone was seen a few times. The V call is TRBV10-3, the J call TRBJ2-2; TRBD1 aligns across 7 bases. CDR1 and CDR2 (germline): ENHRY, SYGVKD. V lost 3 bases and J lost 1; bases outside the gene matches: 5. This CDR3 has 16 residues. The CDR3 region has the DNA TGTGCCATCAGTGATAGCCACAGGGGGAACACCGGGGAGCTGTTTTTT. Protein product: CAISDSHRGNTGELFF.

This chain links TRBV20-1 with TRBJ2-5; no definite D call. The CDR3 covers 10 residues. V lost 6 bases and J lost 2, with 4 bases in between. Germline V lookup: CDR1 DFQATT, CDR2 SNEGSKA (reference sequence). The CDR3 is CSATQETQYF. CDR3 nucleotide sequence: TGCAGTGCCACACAAGAGACCCAGTACTTC.

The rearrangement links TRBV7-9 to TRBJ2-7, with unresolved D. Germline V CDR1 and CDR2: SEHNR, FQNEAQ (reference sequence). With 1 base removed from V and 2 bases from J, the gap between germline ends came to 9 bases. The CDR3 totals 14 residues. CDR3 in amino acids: CASSLVQGPYEQYF. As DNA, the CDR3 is TGTGCCAGCAGCTTAGTACAAGGCCCCTACGAGCAGTACTTC.

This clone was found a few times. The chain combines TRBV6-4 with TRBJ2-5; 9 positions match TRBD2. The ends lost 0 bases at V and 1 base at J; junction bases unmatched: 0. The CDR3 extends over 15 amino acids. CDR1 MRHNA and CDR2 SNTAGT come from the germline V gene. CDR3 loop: CASSDSSGSQETQYF. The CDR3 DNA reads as TGTGCCAGCAGTGACTCTAGCGGGAGCCAAGAGACCCAGTACTTC.

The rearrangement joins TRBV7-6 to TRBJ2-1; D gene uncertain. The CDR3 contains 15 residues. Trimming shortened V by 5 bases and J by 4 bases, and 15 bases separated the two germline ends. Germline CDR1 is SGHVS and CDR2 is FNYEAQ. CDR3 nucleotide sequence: TGTGCCAGCAGCCCCGGTCCTAGAGTATACAATGAGCAGTTCTTC. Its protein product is CASSPGPRVYNEQFF.

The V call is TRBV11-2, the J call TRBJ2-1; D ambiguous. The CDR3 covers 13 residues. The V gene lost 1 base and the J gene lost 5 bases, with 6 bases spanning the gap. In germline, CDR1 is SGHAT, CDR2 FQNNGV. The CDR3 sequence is CASSLAPNNEQFF. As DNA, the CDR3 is TGTGCCAGCAGCTTAGCGCCCAACAATGAGCAGTTCTTC.

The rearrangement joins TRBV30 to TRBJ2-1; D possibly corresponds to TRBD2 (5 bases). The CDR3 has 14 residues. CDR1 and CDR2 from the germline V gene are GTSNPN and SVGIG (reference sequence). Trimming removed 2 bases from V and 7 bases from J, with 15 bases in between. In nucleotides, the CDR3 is TGTGCCTGGAGTAGCGATCGGGGTGGGAATGAGCAGTTCTTC. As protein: CAWSSDRGGNEQFF.